Presented here are 10 T cell receptor beta chains from one specimen sequenced in a study of technical replicates of blood from a handful of donors. Using immunoSEQ multiplex PCR, the repertoire was profiled, and TCRdb retains in-frame clones only, with some absent. Among approximately 89,000 clones, about 94% were seen once, and the ten largest hold 0.24%. Sequencing used T cells isolated from PBMCs. The receptors shown here come from a human donor in good health.

J is TRBJ2-7 and V is TRBV5-6, with 12 bases fitting TRBD1. Germline CDR1 reads SGHDT; CDR2 reads YYEEEE. CDR3 length: 17 amino acids. V dropped 9 bases and J dropped 3; count of bases not matched to a gene: 16. The CDR3, as DNA: TGTGCCACCTCACCGGGACAGGGGGCTCGAGTCAACTACGAGCAGTACTTC. The encoded protein is CATSPGQGARVNYEQYF.

This chain uses TRBV19 with TRBJ1-1, with 7 bases fitting TRBD1. CDR1 LNHDA and CDR2 SQIVND come from the germline V gene (reference sequence). Trimming took 1 base from V and 1 from J; bases not matched to a gene: 6. The CDR3 runs to 16 residues. The CDR3 DNA is TGTGCCAGTAGTATAGTGTACCAGGGGGGGAACACTGAAGCTTTCTTT. This sequence encodes CASSIVYQGGNTEAFF.

The chain links TRBV7-9 to TRBJ2-3, with 9 bases lining up with TRBD1. Per germline, CDR1 SEHNR and CDR2 FQNEAQ (reference sequence). This CDR3 is 15 amino acids long. The trim removed 5 bases at V and 3 bases at J, leaving 6 bases unmatched. The CDR3 coding sequence is TGTGCCAGCAGCGAACAGGGGGCGCGGACAGATACGCAGTATTTT. Its protein product is CASSEQGARTDTQYF. Full variable domain (remainder filled in from reference TRBV7-9 and TRBJ2-3): DTGVSQNPRHKITKRGQNVTFRCDPISEHNRLYWYRQTLGQGPEFLTYFQNEAQLEKSRLLSDRFSAERPKGSFSTLEIQRTEQGDSAMYLCASSEQGARTDTQYFGPGTRLTVL.

The chain uses TRBV19 and TRBJ2-3, with 11 bases that match TRBD2. V was pared by 5 bases and J by 3 bases, with 7 bases of the junction left unmatched. CDR1 is LNHDA, CDR2 SQIVND, per germline (reference sequence). CDR3 length: 16 residues. The CDR3 sequence: CASSGLAGFVTDTQYF. The DNA of the CDR3 is TGTGCCAGTAGTGGACTAGCGGGCTTCGTAACAGATACGCAGTATTTT.

This clone is a singleton in its sample. V gene TRBV27 combines with J gene TRBJ1-1; D perhaps matches TRBD1 (5 bases). Germline V gene lookup returns CDR1 MNHEY and CDR2 SMNVEV (reference sequence). The CDR3 consists of 13 residues. Trimming left V 2 bases short and J 4 bases short, with 8 bases between. CDR3 residues: CASSLTGVTEAFF. CDR3 in DNA: TGTGCCAGCAGTTTAACAGGCGTCACTGAAGCTTTCTTT.

This clone came up once. V usage is TRBV5-1 and J usage is TRBJ1-6, with 9 bases matching TRBD1. CDR1 is SGHRS, CDR2 YFSETQ, per germline. V lost 0 bases to trimming and J lost 5 bases; unmatched junction nucleotides: 9. The CDR3 consists of 18 residues. The CDR3 DNA reads as TGCGCCAGCAGCTTGGAGCCTAGTGGGACAGGGAATAATTCACCCCTCCACTTT. Amino acids: CASSLEPSGTGNNSPLHF.

The chain uses TRBV6-1 and TRBJ2-4; 8 bases map to TRBD1. This CDR3 spans 12 amino acids. The J segment lost 8 bases and the V segment lost 7 bases, leaving 4 bases of the junction unmatched. CDR1 and CDR2 from the germline V gene are MNHNS and SASEGT. The CDR3 is CASTGQVDIQYF. CDR3 DNA: TGTGCCAGCACGGGACAGGTTGACATTCAGTACTTC.

The rearrangement joins TRBV5-4 to TRBJ1-1; D gene ambiguous. V shed 1 base and J shed 13 bases, with 14 bases lying between them. The CDR3 sequence is 12 residues long. Germline V gene data show CDR1 as SGHNT and CDR2 as YYREEE (reference sequence). The CDR3 reads CASSLLGSRVFF. Here the CDR3 DNA reads TGTGCCAGCAGCTTGTTGGGGAGTCGGGTTTTCTTT.

The CDR3 reads CAWNTASSTDTQYF. The CDR3 DNA reads TGTGCCTGGAATACAGCCTCCTCCACAGATACGCAGTATTTT. V gene TRBV30 combines with J gene TRBJ2-3, with no clear D. Germline V gene lookup returns CDR1 GTSNPN and CDR2 SVGIG (reference sequence). The CDR3 runs 14 residues. Trimming removed 4 bases at V and 2 bases at J, with 13 bases between.

This clone showed up just once. V usage is TRBV5-1 and J usage is TRBJ2-7; 9 bases match TRBD1. CDR3 size: 15 residues. Trimming took 3 bases from V and 5 from J; bases not matched to a gene: 9. Germline lookup yields CDR1 SGHRS and CDR2 YFSETQ. CDR3 nucleotides: TGCGCCAGCAGCTCAACCGGGACAGGGTACCACGAGCAGTACTTC. Protein product: CASSSTGTGYHEQYF.